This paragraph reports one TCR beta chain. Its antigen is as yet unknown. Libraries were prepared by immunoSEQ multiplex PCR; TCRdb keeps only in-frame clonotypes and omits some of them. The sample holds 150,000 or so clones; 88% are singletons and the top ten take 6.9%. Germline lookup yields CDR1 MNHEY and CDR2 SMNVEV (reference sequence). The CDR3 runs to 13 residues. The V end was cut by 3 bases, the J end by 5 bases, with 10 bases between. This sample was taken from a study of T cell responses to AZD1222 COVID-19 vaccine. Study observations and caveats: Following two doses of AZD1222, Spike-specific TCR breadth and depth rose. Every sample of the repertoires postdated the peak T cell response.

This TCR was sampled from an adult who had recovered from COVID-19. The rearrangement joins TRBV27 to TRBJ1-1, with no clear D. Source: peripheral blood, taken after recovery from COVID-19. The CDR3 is CASSLEGGTEAFF. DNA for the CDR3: TGTGCCAGCAGTTTGGAGGGTGGGACTGAAGCTTTCTTT.